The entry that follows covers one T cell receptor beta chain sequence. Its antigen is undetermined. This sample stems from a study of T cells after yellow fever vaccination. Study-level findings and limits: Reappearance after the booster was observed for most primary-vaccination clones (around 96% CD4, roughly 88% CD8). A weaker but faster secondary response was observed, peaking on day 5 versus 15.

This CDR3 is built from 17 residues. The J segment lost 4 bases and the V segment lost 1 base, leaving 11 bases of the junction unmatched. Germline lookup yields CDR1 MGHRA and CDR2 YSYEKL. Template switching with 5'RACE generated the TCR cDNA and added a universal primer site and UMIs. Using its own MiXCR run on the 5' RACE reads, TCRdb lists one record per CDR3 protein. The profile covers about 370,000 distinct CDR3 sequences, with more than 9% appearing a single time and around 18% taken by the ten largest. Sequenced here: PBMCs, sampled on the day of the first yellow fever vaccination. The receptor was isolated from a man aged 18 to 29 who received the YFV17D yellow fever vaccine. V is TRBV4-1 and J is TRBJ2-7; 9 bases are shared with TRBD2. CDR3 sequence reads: CASSQGWSLAGLYEQYF. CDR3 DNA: TGCGCCAGCAGCCAAGGGTGGAGCCTAGCGGGGTTGTACGAGCAGTACTTC.